This TCR beta chain was identified during a study of T cell changes during pregnancy in multiple sclerosis. This table comes from immunoSEQ multiplex PCR, and its TCRdb copy is limited to in-frame clones, with some not included. Among approximately 100,000 clones listed, about 91% were seen once. The germline CDR1 and CDR2 sequences are SGHTA and FQGNSA. Trimming removed 1 base from V and 3 bases from J; junction bases left unmatched: 9. The CDR3 loop spans 17 amino acids. The sequence was obtained from a female donor with multiple sclerosis, enrolled in a pregnancy study. The source material was peripheral blood, sampled after pregnancy. The chain employs TRBV7-2 and TRBJ2-3, with 8 bases matching TRBD2. CDR3: CASSLDSGDTYTDTQYF. The CDR3 DNA reads TGTGCCAGCAGCTTAGATAGCGGGGATACCTATACAGATACGCAGTATTTT.